A single sample gave rise to the 3 T cell receptor beta chains below, sequenced in a study of blood T cell repertoires in COVID-19. Measured with immunoSEQ multiplex PCR; TCRdb has only the in-frame clones, and not every one. The sample records 150,000 to 180,000 clones, roughly 80% being singletons. Sequencing was carried out using peripheral blood. The receptors come from a woman aged 60-75 years with acute or convalescent COVID-19.

The V call is TRBV6-5, the J call TRBJ1-2, with D unclear. The V end lost 10 bases, the J end lost 5 bases, and 11 bases lay between the germline ends. The germline CDR1 and CDR2 sequences are MNHEY and SVGAGI. The CDR3 extends over 11 amino acids. CDR3 in amino acids: CATGFLYGYTF. CDR3 nucleotide sequence: TGTGCCACCGGGTTCTTATATGGCTACACCTTC.

The rearrangement uses TRBV19 and TRBJ1-2; D ambiguous. The V end was cut by 3 bases, the J end by 2 bases, with 7 bases between. Germline loops: CDR1 LNHDA, CDR2 SQIVND (reference sequence). The CDR3 covers 13 residues. CDR3 sequence (DNA): TGTGCCAGTAGTATCCCGCAGAACTATGGCTACACCTTC. This codes for CASSIPQNYGYTF.

The rearrangement links TRBV2 to TRBJ1-1, with D possibly being TRBD1 (5 bases). V dropped 2 bases and J dropped 11 bases, with 15 bases sitting between them. Germline assignment: CDR1 SNHLY and CDR2 FYNNEI. The CDR3 totals 13 residues. The CDR3: CASSEQGRLEAFF. For the CDR3, the DNA is TGTGCCAGCAGTGAACAGGGCAGACTAGAGGCTTTCTTT.